The source of this T cell receptor beta chain is a study of blood T cell repertoires in COVID-19. Whole-study context: Specimens from acute and convalescent COVID-19 originated in the United States, Italy and Spain. From T cells, B-cell-depleted T cells, or PBMCs came the material, which was cDNA or gDNA.

Here immunoSEQ multiplex PCR was the method, and the copy in TCRdb shows in-frame clones only, minus some. Among approximately 260,000 clones listed, approximately 86% were seen once. CDR3 length: 16 amino acids. Trimming stripped 4 bases from V and 8 bases from J, with 22 bases between. Germline assignment: CDR1 SGDLS and CDR2 YYNGEE. Sequenced material: PBMCs or T cells enriched from blood (not recorded which). This receptor was obtained from a woman aged 40 to 50 with acute COVID-19. J is TRBJ2-1 and V is TRBV9, with D perhaps matching TRBD2 (6 bases). CDR3 region: CASSSYPSAAGDEQFF. CDR3 DNA: TGTGCCAGCAGCTCGTATCCTAGCGCCGCTGGGGATGAGCAGTTCTTC.